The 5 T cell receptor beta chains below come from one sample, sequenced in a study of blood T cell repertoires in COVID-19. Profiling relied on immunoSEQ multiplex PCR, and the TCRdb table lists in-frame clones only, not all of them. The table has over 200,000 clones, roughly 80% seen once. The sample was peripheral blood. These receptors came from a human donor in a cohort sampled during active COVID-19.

Here the CDR3 reads CATSRDLGGGELFF. DNA for the CDR3: TGTGCCACCAGCAGAGATCTTGGCGGGGGGGAGCTGTTTTTT. The chain has TRBV15 and TRBJ2-2; perhaps TRBD2 as D (5 bases). Germline V lookup: CDR1 LNHNV, CDR2 YYDKDF (reference sequence). Between the trimmed V and J ends, which lost 0 bases and 8 bases, there was a span of 10 bases. This CDR3 has 14 amino acids.

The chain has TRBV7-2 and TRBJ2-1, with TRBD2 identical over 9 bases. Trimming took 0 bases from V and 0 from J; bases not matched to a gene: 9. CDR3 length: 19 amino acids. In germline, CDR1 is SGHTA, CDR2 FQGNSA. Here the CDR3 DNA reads TGTGCCAGCAGCTTAGCGCGGGGTAGCGGGAGCGTCTCCTACAATGAGCAGTTCTTC. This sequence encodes CASSLARGSGSVSYNEQFF.

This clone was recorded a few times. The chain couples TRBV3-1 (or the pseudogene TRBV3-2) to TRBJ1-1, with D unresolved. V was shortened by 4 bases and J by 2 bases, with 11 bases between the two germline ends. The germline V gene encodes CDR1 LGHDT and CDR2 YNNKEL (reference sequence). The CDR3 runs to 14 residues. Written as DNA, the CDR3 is TGTGCCAGCAGCCCCCAGTTCAGTAACACTGAAGCTTTCTTT. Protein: CASSPQFSNTEAFF.

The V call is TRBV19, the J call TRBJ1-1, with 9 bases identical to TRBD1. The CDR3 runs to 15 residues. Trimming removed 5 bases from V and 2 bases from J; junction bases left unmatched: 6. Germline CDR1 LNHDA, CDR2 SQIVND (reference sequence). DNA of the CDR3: TGTGCCAGTAGTTTAACAGGGGGCGGAAACACTGAAGCTTTCTTT. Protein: CASSLTGGGNTEAFF.

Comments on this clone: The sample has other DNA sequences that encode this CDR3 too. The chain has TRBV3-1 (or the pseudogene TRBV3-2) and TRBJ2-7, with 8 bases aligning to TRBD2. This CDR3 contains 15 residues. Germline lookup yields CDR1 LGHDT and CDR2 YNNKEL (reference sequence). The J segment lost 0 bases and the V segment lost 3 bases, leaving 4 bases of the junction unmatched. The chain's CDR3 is CASSQRLASSYEQYF. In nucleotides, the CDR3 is TGTGCCAGCAGCCAGCGACTAGCGTCCTCCTACGAGCAGTACTTC.